Sequencing of this T cell receptor (beta chain) was carried out in a study of blood T cell repertoires in COVID-19. The wider study: Some COVID-19 samples were acute and others convalescent; all came from the United States, Italy and Spain. Sources were T cells, B-cell-depleted T cells, or PBMCs; the material itself was cDNA or gDNA.

In the original analysis: The authors estimated nucleated cell counts from reference gene primer amplification. TCRdb keeps only in-frame clones here, not all; method: immunoSEQ multiplex PCR. That table supplies the V and J calls and clone size; D and trimming were determined from the DNA. Among under 200,000 clones, roughly 85% were seen once, and the ten largest hold about 5%. This receptor was identified in an elderly woman with acute or convalescent COVID-19. Input material: peripheral blood.

The CDR3 DNA sequence: TGTGCCAGCAACGTCGGTGGGAGCCTAGCGGGAAACACCGGGGAGCTGTTTTTT. It yields the protein CASNVGGSLAGNTGELFF. The V call is TRBV28, the J call TRBJ2-2; 9 positions agree with TRBD2. This CDR3 contains 18 residues. Germline trimming cut 7 bases from V and 2 bases from J; bases unmatched to any gene: 14. Germline values: CDR1 MDHEN, CDR2 SYDVKM.